This T cell receptor (beta chain) was retrieved from a study of neurological immune-mediated disorders. Findings of the study overall: Phylogenetic grouping placed 18 of 34 multiple sclerosis patients' repertoires in one related-CDR3 cluster, a possible signature. No clinical or MRI feature was associated with the multiple sclerosis repertoire cluster.

Each TCR transcript was tagged with a 10-nucleotide random UMI during 5'RACE. From 15-18 subjects, every sequencing run obtained over 190 million TCR-beta sequences. TCRdb re-derived calls from the 5' RACE reads in MiXCR, one entry per CDR3 protein. The sample shows 60,000 to 85,000 distinct CDR3 sequences, about 5% of them seen only once. With respect to this clonotype: Its antigen is unknown.

From germline, CDR1 is ENHRY and CDR2 SYGVKD. The ends were cut back, 4 bases at V and 8 bases at J, with 11 bases in the middle. This CDR3 spans 13 amino acids. The chain has TRBV10-3 and TRBJ1-4; no clear D gene. The specimen sequenced was PBMCs. The TCR sequence derives from a woman in her thirties with multiple sclerosis. CDR3 sequence: CAISGGVGEKLFF. DNA for the CDR3: TGTGCCATCAGTGGCGGGGTTGGGGAAAAACTGTTTTTT.